The sequence of this TCR beta chain was determined in a study of shared clonotypes between healthy human individuals. The CDR3 has 14 amino acids. Germline CDR1 and CDR2: MDHEN and SYDVKM. Deletions cut 5 bases from V and 5 bases from J, with 12 bases between. The method was immunoSEQ multiplex PCR; TCRdb's version includes in-frame clones alone and lacks a portion of them. The sample lists millions of clones; 85% to 95% were seen once. The receptor's source is a man in his late teens or twenties in good health. Source material: naive CD4+ T cells sorted from blood. Subset of the sample: CD45RA+ positively selected. The chain is built from TRBV28 and TRBJ1-4; unclear D gene. This CDR3 is CASSLGPLNEKLFF. CDR3 nucleotides: TGTGCCAGCAGTCTGGGCCCGTTGAATGAAAAACTGTTTTTT.